The 31 T cell receptor beta chains given below trace back to one sample, sequenced in a study of beta chain features in type 1 diabetes. General observations from the study: In all four CD4+ subsets, TCRB CDR3 length was significantly, moderately reduced in type 1 diabetes.

Antigens for these TCRs are unknown. All of the isolated RNA was reverse transcribed, so expressed TCRB transcripts were sequenced. The repertoire was sequenced with immunoSEQ multiplex PCR; TCRdb's copy has only in-frame clones and lacks some. The table lists about 170,000 clones, about 7.8% of them singletons. Sample: central memory CD4+ T cells from blood. The receptors were gathered from a woman aged 35 to 49 with type 1 diabetes.

This clone was picked up a small number of times. The chain couples TRBV4-2 to TRBJ2-3; TRBD2 matches 12 bases. The junction had 5 bases not matched to a gene; V was cut back by 8 bases and J by 2 bases. Germline V CDR1 and CDR2: LGHNA, YNFKEQ. This CDR3 region has 15 residues. DNA for the CDR3: TGTGCCAGCGGAGGGACTAGCGGGCTCACAGATACGCAGTATTTT. It is translated as CASGGTSGLTDTQYF.

This chain joins TRBV18 and TRBJ2-6; tentative D call: TRBD1 (6 bases). The V and J ends lost 6 bases and 0 bases respectively, with 12 bases between them. Germline CDR1 reads KGHSH; CDR2 reads LQKENI. This CDR3 spans 16 amino acids. The CDR3 DNA reads TGTGCCAGCTCGATGGGACACCTCTCTGGGGCCAACGTCCTGACTTTC. Amino acid sequence: CASSMGHLSGANVLTF.

The chain combines TRBV5-1 with TRBJ2-5; D remains ambiguous. There are 15 residues in the CDR3. The germline V and J ends were trimmed by 0 bases and 5 bases, with 14 bases remaining between them. Germline assignment: CDR1 SGHRS and CDR2 YFSETQ. CDR3 in DNA: TGCGCCAGCAGCTTGGGGTCCCGGGTGGAGGAGACCCAGTACTTC. Translation gives CASSLGSRVEETQYF.

V gene TRBV28 combines with J gene TRBJ1-2, with a tentative D call TRBD1 (6 bases). The CDR3 spans 11 residues. Germline V gives CDR1 MDHEN, CDR2 SYDVKM. Trimming pared 10 bases from V and 13 bases from J, leaving 19 bases between. CDR3 protein: CATDNRVKSTF. The CDR3 DNA follows: TGTGCCACCGATAACAGGGTTAAGAGCACCTTC.

The chain is built from TRBV25-1 and TRBJ2-7; TRBD2 matches 13 bases. In germline, CDR1 is MGHDK, CDR2 SYGVNS. J was trimmed by 3 bases and V by 5 bases; bases with no gene match: 4. The CDR3 totals 15 residues. The CDR3 loop reads CASSSTSGRVYEQYF. The CDR3, as DNA: TGTGCCAGCAGTTCAACTAGCGGGAGGGTCTACGAGCAGTACTTC.

This clone was recorded a few times. This sequence joins TRBV19 and TRBJ2-4; 10 nucleotides match TRBD2. Germline V gene sequence: CDR1 LNHDA, CDR2 SQIVND (reference sequence). The V segment lost 7 bases and the J segment 6 bases; nucleotides outside the gene matches: 9. The CDR3 is made up of 15 amino acids. Here the CDR3 reads CASKAGTSVANIQYF. CDR3 coding DNA: TGTGCCAGTAAAGCCGGGACTAGCGTAGCAAACATTCAGTACTTC.

This clone came up a few times. This sequence joins TRBV18 and TRBJ1-1; 7 nucleotides match TRBD1. The CDR3 is 13 residues long. After removal of 4 bases from V and 4 bases from J, the junction contained 3 bases not matched to a gene. The germline CDR1 and CDR2 sequences are KGHSH and LQKENI. CDR3 sequence: CASSQSGGTEAFF. CDR3 in DNA: TGTGCCAGCTCACAATCAGGGGGCACTGAAGCTTTCTTT.

At least ten counts were recorded for this clone. The same CDR3 arises from other DNA sequences in this sample as well. The chain is built from TRBV4-2 and TRBJ1-3; 7 bases map to TRBD1. Trimming at V came to 2 bases and at J to 4 bases, leaving 11 bases not matched to a gene. Germline lookup yields CDR1 LGHNA and CDR2 YNFKEQ. The CDR3 is 17 amino acids. The CDR3 region has the DNA TGTGCCAGCAGCCAACAAGGACGAGAGGGGGCCGGAAACACCATATATTTT. This translates into CASSQQGREGAGNTIYF.

The table lists this clone with a few counts. The gene calls are TRBV7-9 and TRBJ2-1, with D possibly being TRBD2 (6 bases). There are 16 residues in the CDR3. Germline CDR1 SEHNR, CDR2 FQNEAQ (reference sequence). The V end lost 5 bases, the J end lost 5 bases, and 19 bases lay between the germline ends. The DNA for the CDR3 is TGTGCCAGCAGCCGCCGAGGCGGGAACGGACACAATGAGCAGTTCTTC. Its protein is CASSRRGGNGHNEQFF.

The rearrangement links TRBV9 to TRBJ2-5; D is perhaps TRBD2 (6 bases). The V end lost 3 bases, the J end lost 7 bases, and 25 bases lay between the germline ends. This CDR3 is 17 amino acids long. The germline V gene has CDR1 SGDLS and CDR2 YYNGEE. For the CDR3, the DNA is TGTGCCAGCAGCGCCACAGACCTCACAGGCCTCGGGGGGACCCAGTACTTC. It translates to CASSATDLTGLGGTQYF. The whole variable domain, remainder taken from reference TRBV9 and TRBJ2-5, is DSGVTQTPKHLITATGQRVTLRCSPRSGDLSVYWYQQSLDQGLQFLIQYYNGEERAKGNILERFSAQQFPDLHSELNLSSLELGDSALYFCASSATDLTGLGGTQYFGPGTRLLVL.

This clone has a handful of counts. The CDR3 DNA follows: TGTGCCATCAGCGGACAGGCCCGAGAGACCCAGTACTTC. As protein: CAISGQARETQYF. This chain uses TRBV10-3 with TRBJ2-5, with 7 bases fitting TRBD1. J gave up 4 bases and V 6 bases, and 5 bases lay outside the gene matches. CDR1 ENHRY and CDR2 SYGVKD come from the germline V gene. The CDR3 sequence is 13 residues long.

The rearrangement joins TRBV6-6 to TRBJ1-1, with 7 bases matching TRBD1. CDR1 and CDR2 from the germline V gene are MNHNY and SVGAGI (reference sequence). Unmatched junction bases numbered 11, after V lost 5 bases and J lost 8 bases. CDR3 length: 14 amino acids. The CDR3 reads CASSRLTGTAEAFF. CDR3 coding DNA: TGTGCCAGCAGTAGACTGACAGGGACCGCCGAAGCTTTCTTT.

V is TRBV5-1 and J is TRBJ2-7; the match to TRBD1 covers 12 bases. The CDR3 loop spans 18 amino acids. The V segment lost 3 bases and the J segment 7 bases; nucleotides outside the gene matches: 17. From germline, CDR1 is SGHRS and CDR2 YFSETQ. CDR3 in amino acids: CASSWNRDRGLFSSEQYF. CDR3 DNA sequence: TGCGCCAGCAGCTGGAACCGGGACAGGGGGCTTTTCTCGAGTGAGCAGTACTTC. Variable domain in full (rest from reference TRBV5-1 and TRBJ2-7): KAGVTQTPRYLIKTRGQQVTLSCSPISGHRSVSWYQQTPGQGLQFLFEYFSETQRNKGNFPGRFSGRQFSNSRSEMNVSTLELGDSALYLCASSWNRDRGLFSSEQYFGPGTRLTVT.

This clone showed up just a few times. The rearrangement uses TRBV6-5 and TRBJ2-3; the D gene is possibly TRBD2 (5 bases). The V and J ends lost 10 bases and 10 bases respectively, with 15 bases between them. The CDR3 runs 11 residues. Germline-derived CDR1 and CDR2 are MNHEY and SVGAGI. CDR3 sequence reads: CATRQRGPQYF. DNA of the CDR3: TGTGCCACGCGCCAGCGAGGGCCGCAGTATTTT.

The chain is built from TRBV2 and TRBJ1-2; the match to TRBD1 covers 9 bases. Germline-derived CDR1 and CDR2 are SNHLY and FYNNEI. The CDR3 contains 13 residues. Trimming took 6 bases from V and 7 from J; bases not matched to a gene: 6. The CDR3 here is CASSDGTGLGYTF. The CDR3 coding sequence is TGTGCCAGCAGCGACGGGACAGGGCTTGGCTACACCTTC.

There are many counts of this clone. The V and J genes are TRBV15 and TRBJ2-1; D is perhaps TRBD2 (8 bases). V lost 4 bases to trimming and J lost 9 bases, with 19 bases between them. Germline loops: CDR1 LNHNV, CDR2 YYDKDF (reference sequence). The CDR3 loop spans 15 amino acids. The CDR3 is CATSTGGLGGAEQFF. Here the CDR3 DNA reads TGTGCCACCAGCACAGGGGGACTAGGAGGTGCTGAGCAGTTCTTC.

The sample holds a few counts of this clone. The chain has TRBV28 and TRBJ1-5, with a possible D match to TRBD1 (5 bases). This CDR3 comprises 14 residues. From germline, CDR1 is MDHEN and CDR2 SYDVKM. V lost 6 bases to trimming and J lost 9 bases, with 18 bases between them. The CDR3 here is CASSFQRGGRPQHF. CDR3 DNA: TGTGCCAGCAGCTTCCAGAGGGGAGGTCGGCCCCAGCATTTT.

This clone appeared a few times. V and J are TRBV18 and TRBJ1-1; the D gene is possibly TRBD1 (5 bases). The CDR3 has 13 amino acids. The V gene's germline CDR1 is KGHSH and CDR2 LQKENI. V lost 5 bases and J 1 base, leaving 8 bases between the germline ends. CDR3 loop: CASSGQGNTEAFF. The CDR3 DNA sequence: TGTGCCAGCTCAGGGCAGGGGAACACTGAAGCTTTCTTT. Based on the CDR3 plus reference TRBV18 and TRBJ1-1, the full variable domain is NAGVMQNPRHLVRRRGQEARLRCSPMKGHSHVYWYRQLPEEGLKFMVYLQKENIIDESGMPKERFSAEFPKEGPSILRIQQVVRGDSAAYFCASSGQGNTEAFFGQGTRLTVV.

V is TRBV18 and J is TRBJ2-7; TRBD2 agrees at 12 bases. CDR3 length: 17 residues. The J segment lost 5 bases and the V segment lost 6 bases, leaving 14 bases of the junction unmatched. Germline assignment: CDR1 KGHSH and CDR2 LQKENI. Written as DNA, the CDR3 is TGTGCCAGCTCCCCTAGGACTAGCGGGATACAAGGAGACGAGCAGTACTTC. Protein sequence: CASSPRTSGIQGDEQYF. The complete variable domain, with remaining parts taken from reference TRBV18 and TRBJ2-7, reads NAGVMQNPRHLVRRRGQEARLRCSPMKGHSHVYWYRQLPEEGLKFMVYLQKENIIDESGMPKERFSAEFPKEGPSILRIQQVVRGDSAAYFCASSPRTSGIQGDEQYFGPGTRLTVT.

The genes are TRBV5-1 and TRBJ2-3; possibly TRBD2 for D (5 bases). CDR1 and CDR2 from the germline V gene are SGHRS and YFSETQ. With 0 bases removed from V and 0 bases from J, the gap between germline ends came to 8 bases. The CDR3 runs 15 residues. The CDR3 region has the DNA TGCGCCAGCAGCTTGGCGGGCGGGAGCACAGATACGCAGTATTTT. It specifies CASSLAGGSTDTQYF.

This clone was recorded a few times. The gene calls are TRBV5-8 and TRBJ1-3; the match to TRBD1 covers 10 bases. V shed 0 bases and J 2 bases; nucleotides not matched to a gene: 5. The CDR3 consists of 17 residues. Germline CDR1 and CDR2: SGHTS and YDEGEE. The CDR3 loop reads CASSLAAGQGPGNTIYF. DNA for the CDR3: TGTGCCAGCAGCTTGGCTGCGGGACAGGGGCCTGGAAACACCATATATTTT. The full variable domain, completed using reference TRBV5-8 and TRBJ1-3, is EAGVTQSPTHLIKTRGQQATLRCSPISGHTSVYWYQQALGLGLQFLLWYDEGEERNRGNFPPRFSGRQFPNYSSELNVNALELEDSALYLCASSLAAGQGPGNTIYFGEGSWLTVV.

This clone was observed a few times. The V gene is TRBV5-1, the J gene TRBJ2-7; the D is unclear. The V gene's germline CDR1 is SGHRS and CDR2 YFSETQ. The V gene lost 2 bases and the J gene lost 9 bases, with 21 bases spanning the gap. The CDR3 is 15 residues long. The CDR3 protein is CASSFGRQPAEVQYF. The CDR3 region has the DNA TGCGCCAGCAGCTTCGGCAGGCAGCCCGCCGAAGTGCAGTACTTC.

The J gene is TRBJ1-5, the V gene TRBV5-1; D not resolved. The CDR3 totals 13 residues. V lost 4 bases and J lost 6, with 11 bases in between. From germline, CDR1 is SGHRS and CDR2 YFSETQ. This CDR3 reads CASSANGGQPQHF. CDR3 coding DNA: TGCGCCAGCAGCGCCAACGGTGGTCAGCCCCAGCATTTT.

The chain uses TRBV5-1 and TRBJ1-2; 10 bases are shared with TRBD1. V lost 4 bases to trimming and J lost 2 bases; unmatched junction nucleotides: 2. This CDR3 contains 14 residues. In germline, CDR1 is SGHRS, CDR2 YFSETQ. The CDR3 region is CASSPGQGNYGYTF. CDR3 in DNA: TGCGCCAGCAGCCCGGGACAGGGGAACTATGGCTACACCTTC.

This clone has a handful of counts. The J gene is TRBJ2-3, the V gene TRBV6-1, with TRBD2 matching 7 bases. With 4 bases clipped from V and 0 bases from J, the junction kept 1 base outside the gene matches. The CDR3 sequence is 14 residues long. From germline, CDR1 is MNHNS and CDR2 SASEGT. The CDR3 reads CASSGGGSTDTQYF. DNA for the CDR3: TGTGCCAGCAGTGGGGGGGGGAGCACAGATACGCAGTATTTT.

This clone has only a few counts. This chain uses TRBV4-2 with TRBJ2-3; D possibly matches TRBD1 or TRBD2 (9 bases each). Germline-derived CDR1 and CDR2 are LGHNA and YNFKEQ. This CDR3 is 19 amino acids long. V dropped 1 base and J dropped 5 bases, with 25 bases sitting between them. The CDR3 DNA is TGTGCCAGCAGCCAAGGAGGTACAGGGGGCTCAGCGGGAGGAGATACGCAGTATTTT. Translating it yields CASSQGGTGGSAGGDTQYF.

This clone was detected only a few times. Here the CDR3 reads CASSLDPGQTDGYTF. The CDR3 DNA follows: TGTGCCAGCAGCTTAGACCCTGGGCAGACGGATGGCTACACCTTC. This chain connects TRBV7-2 to TRBJ1-2; D gene ambiguous. Between the trimmed V and J ends, which lost 1 base and 6 bases, there was a span of 15 bases. The CDR3 length is 15 residues. The V gene's germline CDR1 is SGHTA and CDR2 FQGNSA.

This clone came up a few times. The chain recombines TRBV2 with TRBJ2-3; D remains unclear. Germline CDR1 is SNHLY and CDR2 is FYNNEI. The V and J ends lost 0 bases and 1 base respectively, with 8 bases between them. There are 15 residues in the CDR3. CDR3 region: CASSEALSGTDTQYF. DNA for the CDR3: TGTGCCAGCAGTGAAGCCCTGAGTGGCACAGATACGCAGTATTTT.

This clone was counted a few times. The chain is built from TRBV28 and TRBJ2-7; 7 nucleotides agree with TRBD1. After removal of 6 bases from V and 3 bases from J, the junction contained 5 bases not matched to a gene. Germline V gives CDR1 MDHEN, CDR2 SYDVKM. This CDR3 has 13 residues. The CDR3 is CASRPGQVYEQYF. In DNA form, the CDR3 reads TGTGCCAGCAGACCTGGACAGGTCTACGAGCAGTACTTC. The full variable domain, rest sourced from reference TRBV28 and TRBJ2-7, is DVKVTQSSRYLVKRTGEKVFLECVQDMDHENMFWYRQDPGLGLRLIYFSYDVKMKEKGDIPEGYSVSREKKERFSLILESASTNQTSMYLCASRPGQVYEQYFGPGTRLTVT.

The chain is built from TRBV14 and TRBJ2-3; 14 bases line up with TRBD2. Looked up from germline, CDR1 is SGHDN and CDR2 is FVKESK. This CDR3 has 13 residues. The V and J ends lost 10 bases and 5 bases, in that order; junction bases with no gene match: 2. CDR3 DNA sequence: TGTGCCACCGGGACTAGCGGGGGAGATACGCAGTATTTT. Amino acids: CATGTSGGDTQYF.

The chain couples TRBV29-1 to TRBJ2-3, with 12 bases lining up with TRBD2. Germline V gene lookup returns CDR1 SQVTM and CDR2 ANQGSEA. Trimming removed 4 bases from V and 4 bases from J; junction bases left unmatched: 3. This CDR3 has 14 amino acids. The CDR3 bases are TGCAGCGTTGCTAGCGGGAGGGCCCCAGATACGCAGTATTTT. The encoded protein is CSVASGRAPDTQYF.